This TCR beta chain was profiled in a study of T cells after yellow fever vaccination. Points from the study as a whole: Clones that expanded after primary vaccination mostly reappeared after the booster (96% CD4, 80% to 90% CD8).

TCR cDNA, made by 5'RACE template switching, carried an added universal primer site and UMIs. TCRdb reprocessed the 5' RACE reads via MiXCR and lists one record per CDR3 protein. The table lists about 360,000 distinct CDR3 sequences, around 6.4% of them singletons. This clonotype has ten or more counts. Antigen: not known. Trimming removed 6 bases from V and 3 bases from J; junction bases left unmatched: 6. The CDR3 has 14 amino acids. Germline assignment: CDR1 SGHRS and CDR2 YFSETQ. The sequenced sample was PBMCs, obtained 5 days after the yellow fever booster vaccination. This chain uses TRBV5-1 with TRBJ2-7, with 10 positions matching TRBD1. The clonotype comes from a man in his thirties or forties who received the YFV17D yellow fever vaccine. The CDR3 reads CASNSGQGLYEQYF. DNA for the CDR3: TGCGCCAGCAACTCGGGACAGGGGCTCTACGAGCAGTACTTC.